These T cell receptor beta chains were read from a single sample in a study of shared clonotypes between healthy human individuals. The method was immunoSEQ multiplex PCR; TCRdb's version includes in-frame clones alone and lacks a portion of them. The repertoire holds about 800,000 clones, with about 96% as singletons. The sequenced material came from naive CD8+ T cells sorted from blood. Every receptor here comes from a man between 25 and 39 years old in good health. Both conserved end residues are part of each CDR3. The order of the fields is V gene, clone size, D gene, J gene, CDR3 protein, CDR3 DNA. The D gene is left open where the match is weak. Clone sizes are given selectively: once, few, many, or a class where the clone is expanded.

TRBV2	.	.	TRBJ2-3	CASTGGVAPLTDTQYF	TGTGCCAGCACGGGCGGGGTAGCACCTCTCACAGATACGCAGTATTTT
TRBV5-5	.	TRBD1	TRBJ2-5	CASSLVFDRAQETQYF	TGTGCCAGCAGCTTGGTTTTCGACAGGGCACAAGAGACCCAGTACTTC
TRBV27	.	.	TRBJ1-1	CASTASGRKNEAFF	TGTGCCAGCACCGCAAGCGGGAGAAAGAATGAAGCTTTCTTT
TRBV11-2	.	.	TRBJ1-2	CASSLGQRDYGYTF	TGTGCCAGCAGCTTAGGTCAAAGGGACTATGGCTACACCTTC
TRBV6-5	.	.	TRBJ2-3	CASRGGVGTDTQYF	TGTGCCAGCAGGGGGGGAGTGGGCACAGATACGCAGTATTTT
TRBV19	few	.	TRBJ1-3	CASRSGNTIYF	TGTGCCAGTAGATCTGGAAACACCATATATTTT
TRBV23-1	.	TRBD2	TRBJ2-7	CASSQKRVTSDPYEQYF	TGCGCCAGCAGTCAAAAAAGGGTTACTAGCGATCCCTACGAGCAGTACTTC
TRBV9	.	TRBD1	TRBJ2-2	CASSLQGQPSGELFF	TGTGCCAGCAGTCTACAGGGGCAACCGTCCGGGGAGCTGTTTTTT
TRBV2	.	.	TRBJ1-5	CASSEGDSSNQPQHF	TGTGCCAGCAGTGAAGGAGACAGCAGCAATCAGCCCCAGCATTTT
TRBV7-9	.	TRBD2	TRBJ2-3	CASSLLQRESSDTQYF	TGTGCCAGCAGCTTGCTTCAGCGGGAGTCCTCAGATACGCAGTATTTT
TRBV18	.	.	TRBJ2-1	CASSPTEGSYNEQFF	TGTGCCAGCTCACCAACGGAGGGGTCCTACAATGAGCAGTTCTTC
TRBV19	few	TRBD2	TRBJ2-5	CASSPRLAGETQYF	TGTGCCAGTAGTCCGCGACTAGCGGGAGAGACCCAGTACTTC
TRBV27	.	.	TRBJ2-7	CASSLSQGGEQYF	TGTGCCAGCAGTTTATCCCAGGGTGGCGAGCAGTACTTC
TRBV29-1	.	.	TRBJ2-2	CSVDSTRSTGELFF	TGCAGCGTTGATTCGACTAGGTCCACCGGGGAGCTGTTTTTT
TRBV7-8	.	TRBD1	TRBJ1-5	CASSLYRGNSNQPQHF	TGTGCCAGCAGTCTATACAGGGGAAATAGCAATCAGCCCCAGCATTTT
TRBV27	.	.	TRBJ1-2	CASSRGNAPYYGYTF	TGTGCCAGCAGTCGGGGGAACGCACCCTACTATGGCTACACCTTC